This T cell receptor beta chain originates from a study of blood T cell repertoires in COVID-19. V lost 4 bases to trimming and J lost 4 bases, with 14 bases between them. Germline lookup yields CDR1 SNHLY and CDR2 FYNNEI. The CDR3 totals 15 residues. Source study methods: Reference gene primer amplification gave estimated nucleated cell counts. Profiling relied on immunoSEQ multiplex PCR, and the TCRdb table lists in-frame clones only, not all of them. That table is the source of V, J and clone size, and D and trimming were worked out from the DNA. In the table there are under 75,000 clones, around 80% of which are singletons.

This sequence originates from a human donor in a cohort sampled during active COVID-19. Input material: peripheral blood. The gene calls are TRBV2 and TRBJ1-5; a weak D match, TRBD1 (5 bases). The CDR3 region has the DNA TGTGCCAGCAGTGCTTCGCGGGACCGGAATCAGCCCCAGCATTTT. Its protein is CASSASRDRNQPQHF. Full variable domain (missing parts from reference TRBV2 and TRBJ1-5): EPEVTQTPSHQVTQMGQEVILRCVPISNHLYFYWYRQILGQKVEFLVSFYNNEISEKSEIFDDQFSVERPDGSNFTLKIRSTKLEDSAMYFCASSASRDRNQPQHFGDGTRLSIL.